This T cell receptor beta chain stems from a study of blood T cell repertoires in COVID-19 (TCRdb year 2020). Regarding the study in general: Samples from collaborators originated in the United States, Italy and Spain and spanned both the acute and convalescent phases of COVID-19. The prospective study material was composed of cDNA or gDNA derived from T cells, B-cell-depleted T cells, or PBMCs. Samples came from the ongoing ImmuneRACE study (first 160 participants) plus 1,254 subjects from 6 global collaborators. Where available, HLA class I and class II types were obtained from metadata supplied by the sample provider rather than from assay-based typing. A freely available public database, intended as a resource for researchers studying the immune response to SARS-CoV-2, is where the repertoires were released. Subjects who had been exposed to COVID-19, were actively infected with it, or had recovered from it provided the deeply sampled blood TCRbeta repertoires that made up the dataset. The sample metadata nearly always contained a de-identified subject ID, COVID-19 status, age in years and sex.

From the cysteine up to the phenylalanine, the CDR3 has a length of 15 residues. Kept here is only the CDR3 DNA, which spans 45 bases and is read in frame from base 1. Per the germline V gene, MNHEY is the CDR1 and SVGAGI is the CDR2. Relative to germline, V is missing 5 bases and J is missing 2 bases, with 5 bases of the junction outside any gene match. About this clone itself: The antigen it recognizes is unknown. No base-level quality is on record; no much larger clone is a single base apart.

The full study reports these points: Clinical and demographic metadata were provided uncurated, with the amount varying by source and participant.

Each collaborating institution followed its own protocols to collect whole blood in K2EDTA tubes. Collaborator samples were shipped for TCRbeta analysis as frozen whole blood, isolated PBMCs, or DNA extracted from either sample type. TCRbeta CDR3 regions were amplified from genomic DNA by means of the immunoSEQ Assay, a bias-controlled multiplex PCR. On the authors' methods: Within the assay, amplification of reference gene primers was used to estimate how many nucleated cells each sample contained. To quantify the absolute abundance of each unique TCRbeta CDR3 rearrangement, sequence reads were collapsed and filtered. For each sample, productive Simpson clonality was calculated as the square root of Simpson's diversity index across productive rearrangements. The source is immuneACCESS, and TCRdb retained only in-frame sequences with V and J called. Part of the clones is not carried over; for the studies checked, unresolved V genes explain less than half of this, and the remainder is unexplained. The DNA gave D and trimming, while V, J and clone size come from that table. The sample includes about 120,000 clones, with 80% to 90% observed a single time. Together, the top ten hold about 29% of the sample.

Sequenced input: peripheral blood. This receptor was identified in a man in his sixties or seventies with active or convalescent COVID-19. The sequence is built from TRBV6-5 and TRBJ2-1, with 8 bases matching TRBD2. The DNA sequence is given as TGTGCCAGCAGTACCGGGACTAGGGCCTACAATGAGCAGTTCTTC. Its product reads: CASSTGTRAYNEQFF.